This TCR beta chain was recovered during a study of blood T cell repertoires in COVID-19. Clones were read by immunoSEQ multiplex PCR, and TCRdb kept only the in-frame ones, dropping some. Of almost 250,000 clones listed, about 82% were seen once; the top ten hold around 10%. Germline V gene sequence: CDR1 GTSNPN, CDR2 SVGIG (reference sequence). V was clipped by 4 bases and J by 4 bases; unmatched bases: 3. The CDR3 has 13 amino acids. Sequencing was carried out using PBMCs or T cells enriched from blood (not recorded which). This TCR was recovered from a woman between 45 and 65 years old with acute COVID-19. The V gene is TRBV30, the J gene TRBJ1-1, with 10 bases that match TRBD1. The CDR3 DNA reads TGTGCCTGGAACCGGGACAGGGGCACTGAAGCTTTCTTT. This gives the protein CAWNRDRGTEAFF. The full variable domain, rest sourced from reference TRBV30 and TRBJ1-1, is SQTIHQWPATLVQPVGSPLSLECTVEGTSNPNLYWYRQAAGRGLQLLFYSVGIGQISSEVPQNLSASRPQDRQFILSSKKLLLSDSGFYLCAWNRDRGTEAFFGQGTRLTVV.